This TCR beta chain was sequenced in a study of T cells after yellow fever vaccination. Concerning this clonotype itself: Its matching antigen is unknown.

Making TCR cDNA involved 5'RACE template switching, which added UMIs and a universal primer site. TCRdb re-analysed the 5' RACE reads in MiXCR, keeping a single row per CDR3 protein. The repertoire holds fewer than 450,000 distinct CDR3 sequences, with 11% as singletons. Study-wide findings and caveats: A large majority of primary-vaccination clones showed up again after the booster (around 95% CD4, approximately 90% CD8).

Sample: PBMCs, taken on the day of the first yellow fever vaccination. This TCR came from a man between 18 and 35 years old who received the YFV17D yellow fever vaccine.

The DNA of the CDR3 is TGTGCCAGCAGGACGGGGGGGCCGACGTCCAAGCAGTTCTTC. Translation gives CASRTGGPTSKQFF. V and J are TRBV6-1 and TRBJ2-1; the match to TRBD2 covers 8 bases. The J segment lost 11 bases and the V segment lost 6 bases, leaving 12 bases of the junction unmatched. Germline V gene sequence: CDR1 MNHNS, CDR2 SASEGT. The length of the CDR3 is 14 residues.